This section outlines one T cell receptor (beta chain) sequence together with its context. The data derive from a study of cytomegalovirus exposure and HLA in healthy donors. The PCR employed 60 Vbeta primers together with 13 Jbeta primers. Assay used: immunoSEQ multiplex PCR; TCRdb lists only in-frame clones, some missing. The sample lists fewer than 200,000 clones; roughly four fifths were seen once. V was cut by 3 bases and J by 5 bases, with 16 bases left in between. CDR1 and CDR2 from the germline V gene are LNHDA and SQIVND (reference sequence). The CDR3 length is 15 residues. The V gene is TRBV19, the J gene TRBJ1-1; no clear D gene. The TCR originated in a woman aged 18-30 years in good health and CMV-seropositive. The sequenced sample consisted of PBMCs. The CDR3 DNA reads TGTGCCAGTAGTATGGGCCCCAAAATCTTGACTGAAGCTTTCTTT. Translated: CASSMGPKILTEAFF. The whole variable domain, remainder taken from reference TRBV19 and TRBJ1-1, is DGGITQSPKYLFRKEGQNVTLSCEQNLNHDAMYWYRQDPGQGLRLIYYSQIVNDFQKGDIAEGYSVSREKKESFPLTVTSAQKNPTAFYLCASSMGPKILTEAFFGQGTRLTVV.